The 18 T cell receptor beta chains reported below all come from one sample, sequenced in a study of post-analysis software for immune sequencing data (dated by TCRdb to the mid-2010s). No antigens are known for them. Study-wide conclusions, independent of this receptor: Significantly higher frequencies in patients than in controls were found for roughly 5 TRBV segments, including TRBV5-6, TRBV5-1 and TRBV20-1.

To prepare the library, PCR was applied. Sequencing was carried out with an Illumina HiSeq 2500. To reduce PCR and sequencing biases, unique molecular identifiers were built into the TCR beta cDNA libraries. The public reads were reprocessed in TCRdb via fastp at Q25 and MiXCR, keeping in-frame beta chains. When rows share a CDR3 protein, they turn into one entry using the most common DNA and genes. A total of some 690,000 distinct CDR3 sequences appear in this sample, just under 30% of them only once. 0.55% to 0.65% of the sample comes from the top ten. Material: blood. These receptors were collected from a girl aged 10 to 17 with multiple sclerosis.

The sample holds a few counts of this clonotype. The gene calls are TRBV5-1 and TRBJ2-1; 12 bases fit TRBD2. J lost 8 bases, V lost 0 bases, and 9 bases had no gene match. The CDR3 runs 17 residues. CDR1 and CDR2 from the germline V gene are SGHRS and YFSETQ. CDR3 sequence reads: CASSLVATSGSLDEQFF. The CDR3 region has the DNA TGCGCCAGCAGCTTGGTCGCGACTAGCGGGAGCCTCGATGAGCAGTTCTTC. Full variable domain (outside the CDR3, taken from reference TRBV5-1 and TRBJ2-1): KAGVTQTPRYLIKTRGQQVTLSCSPISGHRSVSWYQQTPGQGLQFLFEYFSETQRNKGNFPGRFSGRQFSNSRSEMNVSTLELGDSALYLCASSLVATSGSLDEQFFGPGTRLTVL.

This clonotype was detected only a few times. The gene calls are TRBV20-1 and TRBJ2-5; 7 bases agree with TRBD2. Germline CDR1 is DFQATT and CDR2 is SNEGSKA (reference sequence). J lost 3 bases, V lost 3 bases, and 10 bases had no gene match. The CDR3 spans 15 residues. The CDR3 loop reads CSASLLGLEKETQYF. Here the CDR3 DNA reads TGCAGTGCTAGTCTTCTTGGACTAGAAAAAGAGACCCAGTACTTC.

This clonotype has a handful of counts. The rearrangement uses TRBV5-6 and TRBJ2-7; D might be TRBD1 (6 bases). V dropped 2 bases and J dropped 3 bases, with 12 bases sitting between them. The germline CDR1 and CDR2 sequences are SGHDT and YYEEEE. The CDR3 consists of 14 residues. As DNA, the CDR3 is TGTGCCAGCAGCTTTATGGGACATTACTACGAGCAGTACTTC. Its protein is CASSFMGHYYEQYF. The entire variable domain, with the rest obtained from reference TRBV5-6 and TRBJ2-7, is as follows: DAGVTQSPTHLIKTRGQQVTLRCSPKSGHDTVSWYQQALGQGPQFIFQYYEEEERQRGNFPDRFSGHQFPNYSSELNVNALLLGDSALYLCASSFMGHYYEQYFGPGTRLTVT.

This clonotype was detected a few times. The chain combines TRBV3-1 with TRBJ2-6; 7 bases map to TRBD1. This CDR3 spans 17 amino acids. In germline, CDR1 is LGHDT, CDR2 YNNKEL (reference sequence). The V gene end was trimmed by 4 bases and the J gene end by 2 bases; junction bases not matched to a gene: 8. CDR3 DNA: TGTGCCAGCAGCCCTAGACAGGGAAGTGCTGGGGCCAACGTCCTGACTTTC. Amino acids: CASSPRQGSAGANVLTF.

This clonotype was recorded many times. In DNA form, the CDR3 reads TGCGCCAGCAGCTTGGATGCGGGAGTAGAGACCCAGTACTTC. Encoded protein: CASSLDAGVETQYF. The chain uses TRBV5-1 and TRBJ2-5; 7 bases are shared with TRBD2. The V segment lost 0 bases and the J segment 4 bases; nucleotides outside the gene matches: 3. This CDR3 contains 14 residues. Germline V CDR1 and CDR2: SGHRS, YFSETQ.

This sequence joins TRBV9 and TRBJ1-4; a weak D match, TRBD1 (6 bases). Germline V gene sequence: CDR1 SGDLS, CDR2 YYNGEE. The CDR3 has 15 residues. V lost 0 bases and J 5 bases, leaving 11 bases between the germline ends. This CDR3 is CASSVGTAINEKLFF. The CDR3 coding sequence is TGTGCCAGCAGCGTAGGGACAGCTATCAATGAAAAACTGTTTTTT.

The chain joins TRBV7-6 to TRBJ1-1; possible D gene TRBD1, 6 bases. V was cut by 3 bases and J by 1 base, with 12 bases left in between. The CDR3 loop spans 15 amino acids. Germline V gene data show CDR1 as SGHVS and CDR2 as FNYEAQ. The CDR3 bases are TGTGCCAGCAGCTTGGGGGCCGCAAAGAACACTGAAGCTTTCTTT. Its translation is CASSLGAAKNTEAFF.

The genes are TRBV20-1 and TRBJ2-7, with 9 bases fitting TRBD1. Germline assignment: CDR1 DFQATT and CDR2 SNEGSKA (reference sequence). V trimming: 3 bases; J trimming: 5 bases; junction bases outside the gene matches: 5. This CDR3 contains 13 residues. The CDR3 DNA follows: TGCAGTGCTAGTTTGGGACAGGGCCACGAGCAGTACTTC. Residues: CSASLGQGHEQYF.

The chain carries TRBV10-3 and TRBJ2-7, with D unresolved. V gave up 3 bases and J gave up 4 bases, with 7 bases separating them. The CDR3 length is 12 residues. Germline lookup yields CDR1 ENHRY and CDR2 SYGVKD. For the CDR3, the DNA is TGTGCCATCAGTGAAGGAAGGTACGAGCAGTACTTC. Its translation: CAISEGRYEQYF.

There are a few counts of this clonotype. The rearrangement links TRBV4-1 to TRBJ1-2, with D perhaps matching TRBD1 (5 bases). The CDR3 totals 13 residues. CDR1 is MGHRA and CDR2 is YSYEKL in the germline V gene. V lost 7 bases, J lost 8 bases, and 17 bases lay in between. The chain's CDR3 is CASTSGVGWGYTF. DNA for the CDR3: TGCGCCAGCACTTCGGGGGTGGGTTGGGGCTACACCTTC.

This clonotype was observed a handful of times. The chain links TRBV6-1 to TRBJ2-5; 9 nucleotides align to TRBD1. Trimming took 2 bases from V and 4 from J; bases not matched to a gene: 5. The CDR3 runs to 15 residues. The V gene's germline CDR1 is MNHNS and CDR2 SASEGT. CDR3 region: CASSESGTGRETQYF. In DNA, the CDR3 is TGTGCCAGCAGTGAAAGCGGGACAGGGCGAGAGACCCAGTACTTC.

This clonotype has just a few counts. The genes are TRBV7-2 and TRBJ2-3, with 9 bases fitting TRBD2. Trimming took 1 base from V and 7 from J; bases not matched to a gene: 12. CDR1 SGHTA and CDR2 FQGNSA come from the germline V gene. This CDR3 is built from 17 residues. This CDR3 is CASSLVHGGRAGNTQYF. The CDR3 bases are TGTGCCAGCAGCTTAGTCCACGGCGGGAGGGCCGGGAATACGCAGTATTTT. Based on the CDR3 plus reference TRBV7-2 and TRBJ2-3, the full variable domain is GAGVSQSPSNKVTEKGKDVELRCDPISGHTALYWYRQSLGQGLEFLIYFQGNSAPDKSGLPSDRFSAERTGGSVSTLTIQRTQQEDSAVYLCASSLVHGGRAGNTQYFGPGTRLTVL.

J is TRBJ2-1 and V is TRBV20-1, with 7 bases fitting TRBD2. The V gene's germline CDR1 is DFQATT and CDR2 SNEGSKA (reference sequence). The CDR3 runs 12 residues. J lost 15 bases, V lost 3 bases, and 11 bases had no gene match. CDR3 coding DNA: TGCAGTGCTAGCCCCAGGACTAGAGCCCCGTTCTTC. It translates to CSASPRTRAPFF.

In this sample, this clonotype turned up many times. J is TRBJ2-7 and V is TRBV29-1; maybe TRBD1 (6 bases). V gave up 6 bases and J gave up 2 bases, with 11 bases separating them. Germline CDR1 SQVTM, CDR2 ANQGSEA. CDR3 length: 12 residues. The CDR3 DNA sequence: TGCAGCGTAGGACAGCTTCCCTACGAGCAGTACTTC. It specifies CSVGQLPYEQYF.

The chain links TRBV29-1 to TRBJ1-4, with 8 nucleotides matching TRBD1. Germline V gene sequence: CDR1 SQVTM, CDR2 ANQGSEA. The ends lost 7 bases at V and 8 bases at J; junction bases unmatched: 9. CDR3 length equals 13 residues. CDR3 amino acids: CSALDRAKEKLFF. The CDR3 region has the DNA TGCAGCGCCCTGGACAGGGCGAAAGAAAAACTGTTTTTT. Combining the CDR3 with reference TRBV29-1 and TRBJ1-4 gives the whole variable domain SAVISQKPSRDICQRGTSLTIQCQVDSQVTMMFWYRQQPGQSLTLIATANQGSEATYESGFVIDKFPISRPNLTFSTLTVSNMSPEDSSIYLCSALDRAKEKLFFGSGTQLSVL.

To note about this clonotype: Relative to the germline gene, one junction end is altered; a read error may explain this. The genes are TRBV15 and TRBJ2-4, with D maybe TRBD1 (5 bases). The CDR3 length is 14 residues. Germline V gene lookup returns CDR1 LNHNV and CDR2 YYDKDF (reference sequence). CDR3 loop: CVTSRDRRANIQYF. Written as DNA, the CDR3 is TGTGTCACCAGCAGAGATCGCAGGGCAAACATTCAGTACTTC. Based on the CDR3 plus reference TRBV15 and TRBJ2-4, the full variable domain is DAMVIQNPRYQVTQFGKPVTLSCSQTLNHNVMYWYQQKSSQAPKLLFHYYDKDFNNEADTPDNFQSRRPNTSFCFLDIRSPGLGDTAMYLCVTSRDRRANIQYFGAGTRLSVL.

The V call is TRBV24-1, the J call TRBJ1-2; weak D call: TRBD1 (6 bases). This CDR3 region has 15 residues. V lost 4 bases, J lost 7 bases, and 18 bases lay in between. Germline loops: CDR1 KGHDR, CDR2 SFDVKD. CDR3 loop: CATSDQGRGAFGYTF. The CDR3 DNA sequence: TGTGCCACCAGTGACCAAGGACGGGGGGCCTTTGGCTACACCTTC.

The chain combines TRBV20-1 with TRBJ1-5; D gene ambiguous. V was clipped by 1 base and J by 8 bases, with 18 bases between them. Germline CDR1 and CDR2: DFQATT and SNEGSKA (reference sequence). The CDR3 covers 15 residues. The CDR3 DNA is TGCAGTGCTAGAGCCCTAAGGCGGCCTCAAGAGCCCCAGCATTTT. This codes for CSARALRRPQEPQHF.